The clone carrying this T cell receptor (beta chain) was detected many times. This record comes from a study of immune heterogeneity within non-small cell lung tumors. Multiplex PCR with 32 V and 13 J primers amplified TCR beta CDR3. Each CDR3 protein is one row after TCRdb ran MiXCR on the multiplex PCR reads. The sample carries 20,000 or so distinct CDR3 sequences, less than 35% recorded once. The CDR3 spans 12 residues. Germline trimming cut 6 bases from V and 6 bases from J; bases unmatched to any gene: 2. From germline, CDR1 is MNHEY and CDR2 SMNVEV (reference sequence). Bulk tumor gDNA, 550 to 600 ng per sample, served as the TCR template. The authors collected several far-apart biopsies from each primary tumor during surgery. The study enrolled patients with untreated, newly diagnosed non-small cell lung cancer who underwent curative surgery.

This chain connects TRBV27 to TRBJ1-1; 9 bases fit TRBD1. This clonotype was sampled from a man aged 40-49 years with non-small cell lung cancer. The sample was lung tumor tissue. In DNA form, the CDR3 reads TGTGCCAGCAGGGGGACAGGGTCTGAAGCTTTCTTT. Its translation is CASRGTGSEAFF.